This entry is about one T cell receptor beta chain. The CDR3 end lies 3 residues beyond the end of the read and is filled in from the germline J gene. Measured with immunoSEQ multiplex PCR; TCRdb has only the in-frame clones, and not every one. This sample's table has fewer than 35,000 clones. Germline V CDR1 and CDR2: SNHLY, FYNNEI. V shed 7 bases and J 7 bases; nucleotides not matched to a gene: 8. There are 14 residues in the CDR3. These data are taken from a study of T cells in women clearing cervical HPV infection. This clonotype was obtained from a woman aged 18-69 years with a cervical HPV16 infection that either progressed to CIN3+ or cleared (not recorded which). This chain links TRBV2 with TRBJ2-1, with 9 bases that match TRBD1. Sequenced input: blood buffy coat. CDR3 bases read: TGTGCCAGCATGGGGGACAGGGTTTCGAATGAG. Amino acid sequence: CASMGDRVSNE. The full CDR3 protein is CASMGDRVSNEQFF.